The 11 T cell receptor beta chains below were found in one sample sequenced in a study of vaccination effects on CD4 cells after COVID-19. The culture ran for about eleven days before CD4+ T cells were isolated. The cohort was immunized with two doses of either the BNT162b2 or mRNA-1273 vaccine. Some clones are missing from TCRdb's copy, which holds only in-frame ones; the method was immunoSEQ multiplex PCR. The data hold some 66,000 clones, with roughly four fifths observed a single time. No antigens are known for them. The sequences come from CD4+ T cells from PBMCs cultured without peptide, collected after COVID-19 vaccination. These receptors all stem from a human donor who received a COVID-19 vaccine.

The chain is built from TRBV29-1 and TRBJ1-2, with 7 bases that match TRBD1. The CDR3 has 13 residues. The V segment lost 7 bases and the J segment 5 bases; nucleotides outside the gene matches: 10. CDR1 is SQVTM and CDR2 is ANQGSEA in the germline V gene. The DNA of the CDR3 is TGCAGCGCGTTCACAGGGGATAGATATGGCTACACCTTC. It encodes CSAFTGDRYGYTF.

The chain recombines TRBV18 with TRBJ2-5; TRBD1 or TRBD2 may be the D gene (5 bases each). The CDR3 is 15 amino acids. V was pared by 1 base and J by 5 bases, with 14 bases between. In germline, CDR1 is KGHSH, CDR2 LQKENI. The CDR3 region is CASSPQPGTGETQYF. The CDR3 bases are TGTGCCAGCTCACCACAACCGGGGACCGGGGAGACCCAGTACTTC.

The chain couples TRBV5-1 to TRBJ2-1, with 8 bases fitting TRBD2. The germline V gene has CDR1 SGHRS and CDR2 YFSETQ. The CDR3 covers 14 residues. The J segment lost 6 bases and the V segment lost 4 bases, leaving 6 bases of the junction unmatched. The CDR3 coding sequence is TGCGCCAGCAGCACCGGGACTAGTAGCAATGAGCAGTTCTTC. This sequence encodes CASSTGTSSNEQFF.

V usage is TRBV3-1 (or the pseudogene TRBV3-2) and J usage is TRBJ2-1; 13 bases match TRBD2. The length of the CDR3 is 16 residues. The germline gives CDR1 LGHDT, CDR2 YNNKEL (reference sequence). The V gene end was trimmed by 3 bases and the J gene end by 3 bases; junction bases not matched to a gene: 2. CDR3 loop: CASSQGLAGNYNEQFF. The CDR3 bases are TGTGCCAGCAGCCAGGGACTAGCGGGGAACTACAATGAGCAGTTCTTC.

This chain joins TRBV9 and TRBJ1-3; TRBD1 matches at 8 bases. V lost 3 bases, J lost 3 bases, and 8 bases stayed unmatched. Per germline, CDR1 SGDLS and CDR2 YYNGEE. The CDR3 is made up of 16 amino acids. In DNA form, the CDR3 reads TGTGCCAGCAGCGCCACTGTGACAGGGGTTGGAAACACCATATATTTT. Translating gives CASSATVTGVGNTIYF.

This chain joins TRBV11-2 and TRBJ2-7; either TRBD1 or TRBD2 may fit D (6 bases each). The CDR3 totals 14 residues. Deletions cut 2 bases from V and 4 bases from J, with 12 bases between. CDR1 is SGHAT, CDR2 FQNNGV, per germline. CDR3 sequence reads: CASSLQEGVYEQYV. The CDR3 DNA is TGTGCCAGCAGCTTACAGGAGGGGGTTTACGAGCAGTACGTC.

Comments on this clone: This sample also contains other DNA sequences that code for the same CDR3. CDR3 residues: CASSVDLNTEAFF. CDR3 DNA sequence: TGTGCCAGCAGCGTAGACTTGAACACTGAAGCTTTCTTT. This chain connects TRBV9 to TRBJ1-1, with D hard to call. Germline-derived CDR1 and CDR2 are SGDLS and YYNGEE. The CDR3 has 13 residues. Trimming took 0 bases from V and 0 from J, leaving 3 bases between them.

This chain joins TRBV5-1 and TRBJ2-5; D is perhaps TRBD1 (6 bases). Deletions cut 5 bases from V and 4 bases from J, with 12 bases between. CDR3 length: 13 residues. Germline V CDR1 and CDR2: SGHRS, YFSETQ. The CDR3 loop reads CASSGTLGETQYF. CDR3 sequence (DNA): TGCGCCAGCAGTGGGACACTGGGAGAGACCCAGTACTTC.

DNA for the CDR3: TGTGCCAGCAGCCCCACACACCACTCTGGAAACACCATATATTTT. Translation gives CASSPTHHSGNTIYF. The V gene is TRBV9, the J gene TRBJ1-3, with D hard to call. The germline CDR1 and CDR2 sequences are SGDLS and YYNGEE. Deletions cut 4 bases from V and 0 bases from J, with 11 bases between. This CDR3 region has 15 residues.

The V call is TRBV5-4, the J call TRBJ2-5; TRBD1 matches at 8 bases. The CDR3 is made up of 13 amino acids. In germline, CDR1 is SGHNT, CDR2 YYREEE (reference sequence). The junction had 4 bases not matched to a gene; V was cut back by 4 bases and J by 5 bases. The CDR3 coding sequence is TGTGCCAGCAGCCTCACAGGGGGGGAGACCCAGTACTTC. Translating it yields CASSLTGGETQYF.

This CDR3 reads CASSFTPRDSHNNEQFF. In nucleotides, the CDR3 is TGTGCCAGCAGCTTCACACCTAGGGACAGCCACAACAATGAGCAGTTCTTC. The chain employs TRBV9 and TRBJ2-1; TRBD1 matches 7 bases. This CDR3 contains 17 residues. V lost 4 bases to trimming and J lost 5 bases; unmatched junction nucleotides: 15. Germline V lookup: CDR1 SGDLS, CDR2 YYNGEE.